This passage covers 5 T cell receptor beta chains from one sample sequenced in a study of naive and memory T cell subsets. Two oligonucleotides, mixed equimolar, formed the beta constant-region primer covering TRBC1 and TRBC2. Via MiXCR, TCRdb re-called the UMI-ligation and nested PCR reads, giving one row per CDR3 protein. Among around 160,000 distinct CDR3 sequences listed, about 15% were seen once. The sample taken for sequencing was naive CD4+ T cells from blood. These receptors were collected from a human donor in good health.

The chain employs TRBV28 and TRBJ2-4, with 9 positions matching TRBD1. The V gene end was trimmed by 7 bases and the J gene end by 4 bases; junction bases not matched to a gene: 5. The CDR3 contains 14 residues. Looked up from germline, CDR1 is MDHEN and CDR2 is SYDVKM. The CDR3 here is CASNQQGAKNIQYF. The CDR3 nucleotides are TGTGCCAGCAACCAACAGGGGGCTAAAAACATTCAGTACTTC.

This clonotype appeared a few times. The chain links TRBV7-9 to TRBJ2-2, with 9 bases aligning to TRBD2. The length of the CDR3 is 16 residues. Unmatched junction bases numbered 9, after V lost 5 bases and J lost 5 bases. Germline V gene lookup returns CDR1 SEHNR and CDR2 FQNEAQ (reference sequence). This chain's CDR3 is CASSLTAGGPTGELFF. CDR3 nucleotide sequence: TGTGCCAGCAGCCTCACGGCGGGAGGGCCGACCGGGGAGCTGTTTTTT.

This clonotype was counted between two and nine times. The CDR3 here is CASSLPGVYEQYF. The DNA for the CDR3 is TGCGCCAGCAGCTTGCCAGGGGTCTACGAGCAGTACTTC. The V call is TRBV5-1, the J call TRBJ2-7; maybe TRBD1 (6 bases). Trimming removed 1 base from V and 3 bases from J, with 8 bases in between. The CDR3 length is 13 residues. CDR1 SGHRS and CDR2 YFSETQ come from the germline V gene.

This rearrangement joins TRBV11-1 to TRBJ2-1, with D possibly matching TRBD2 (6 bases). Trimming stripped 3 bases from V and 4 bases from J, with 10 bases between. Germline lookup yields CDR1 SGHAT and CDR2 FQDESV (reference sequence). CDR3 length: 14 amino acids. In DNA form, the CDR3 reads TGTGCCAGCAGCTTCCATAGCGGTTACAATGAGCAGTTCTTC. This encodes CASSFHSGYNEQFF.

V gene TRBV5-4 combines with J gene TRBJ1-6, with D tentatively TRBD1 (5 bases). The V gene's germline CDR1 is SGHNT and CDR2 YYREEE (reference sequence). This CDR3 has 13 amino acids. V shed 6 bases and J shed 10 bases, with 14 bases lying between them. The CDR3 bases are TGTGCCAGCACCATACCCGGGGACTCACCCCTCCACTTT. This gives the protein CASTIPGDSPLHF.